This T cell receptor (beta chain) was retrieved from a study of T cell repertoires in cytomegalovirus infection. V was cut by 3 bases and J by 2 bases, with 11 bases left in between. In germline, CDR1 is MDHEN, CDR2 SYDVKM. The CDR3 extends over 14 amino acids. Via MiXCR, TCRdb re-called the reads, giving one row per CDR3 protein. Of hundreds of thousands of distinct CDR3 sequences in the sample, about 29% are singletons; the top ten hold 15% to 25%. On this clonotype itself: Its antigen is unknown.

The source is a human donor in good health (CMV status not recorded). Some clones in this sample may be carry-over from other donors' samples. The chain carries TRBV28 and TRBJ2-7; D may be TRBD1 or TRBD2 (5 bases each). Material: cultured PBMCs, obtained from culture after CMV antigen stimulation. DNA for the CDR3: TGTGCCAGCAGTTTCCGGGGCTGGACCTACGAGCAGTACTTC. Residues: CASSFRGWTYEQYF.